The text below deals with one T cell receptor beta chain. The sample is drawn from a study of T cells after yellow fever vaccination. Making TCR cDNA involved 5'RACE template switching, which added UMIs and a universal primer site. From the 5' RACE reads, TCRdb called clonotypes with MiXCR, one entry per CDR3 protein. This table has 300,000 to 350,000 distinct CDR3 sequences, approximately 8% appearing once. The TCR comes from a man between 18 and 29 years old who received the YFV17D yellow fever vaccine. Here the sequenced sample was PBMCs, taken more than 40 days after the first yellow fever vaccination.

CDR3 bases: TGTGCCAGCAGACTCCGGACTAGCACAGATACGCAGTATTTT. It translates to CASRLRTSTDTQYF. The chain combines TRBV3-1 with TRBJ2-3; the D gene is possibly TRBD2 (5 bases). From germline, CDR1 is LGHDT and CDR2 YNNKEL (reference sequence). The length of the CDR3 is 14 residues. V lost 6 bases and J 0 bases, leaving 10 bases between the germline ends.